These 28 T cell receptor beta chains were all obtained from the same sample, sequenced in a study of T cell responses to AZD1222 COVID-19 vaccine. TCRdb keeps only in-frame clones here, not all; method: immunoSEQ multiplex PCR. Of about 160,000 clones listed, around 93% are singletons. Source: peripheral blood, taken on day 0 of AZD1222 vaccination. The source of these receptors is an adult in good health.

This chain uses TRBV2 with TRBJ1-2; 8 nucleotides match TRBD1. CDR3 length: 17 amino acids. V gave up 8 bases and J gave up 2 bases; unmatched junction bases: 16. The germline V gene encodes CDR1 SNHLY and CDR2 FYNNEI. CDR3 DNA sequence: TGTGCCAGCGCAGTGCACAAAACGACAGGGGAAAACTATGGCTACACCTTC. Its translation: CASAVHKTTGENYGYTF.

The genes are TRBV6-5 and TRBJ1-3; TRBD1 is a possible D gene (6 bases). CDR3 length: 14 residues. Germline V gene data show CDR1 as MNHEY and CDR2 as SVGAGI. Trimming took off 6 bases at V and 0 bases at J, with 9 bases between the two ends. Here the CDR3 reads CASSRGSSGNTIYF. In DNA form, the CDR3 reads TGTGCCAGCAGCAGGGGCTCCTCTGGAAACACCATATATTTT.

This rearrangement joins TRBV7-2 to TRBJ2-5; D may be TRBD1 (5 bases). Germline CDR1 SGHTA, CDR2 FQGNSA. CDR3 length: 14 residues. The V end was cut by 5 bases, the J end by 2 bases, with 12 bases between. CDR3 bases: TGTGCCAGCAGCATCTCGACAGAGCAAGAGACCCAGTACTTC. Its protein product is CASSISTEQETQYF.

The chain is built from TRBV28 and TRBJ1-2; 8 bases line up with TRBD1. There are 14 residues in the CDR3. The trim removed 8 bases at V and 7 bases at J, leaving 12 bases unmatched. Germline V gene sequence: CDR1 MDHEN, CDR2 SYDVKM. DNA of the CDR3: TGTGCCAGCTTATCCTCCGGGACAGGCTTTGGCTACACCTTC. Amino acid sequence: CASLSSGTGFGYTF.

The rearrangement joins TRBV12-3 or TRBV12-4 to TRBJ2-3; D not resolved. This CDR3 has 13 amino acids. V gave up 7 bases and J gave up 2 bases, with 10 bases separating them. The DNA of the CDR3 is TGTGCCAGCACCACCCGACTCACAGATACGCAGTATTTT. Translation: CASTTRLTDTQYF.

This clone showed up just a few times. This rearrangement joins TRBV7-2 to TRBJ1-3; a possible D gene is TRBD1 (5 bases). The CDR3 contains 16 residues. Germline assignment: CDR1 SGHTA and CDR2 FQGNSA. Trimming removed 2 bases from V and 4 bases from J, with 15 bases in between. The CDR3 DNA follows: TGTGCCAGCAGCTTAAGGGGCGGAGGCTCGGGAAACACCATATATTTT. It codes for CASSLRGGGSGNTIYF.

The chain combines TRBV13 with TRBJ2-7, with D perhaps TRBD1 (6 bases). The CDR3 is made up of 13 amino acids. From germline, CDR1 is PRHDT and CDR2 FYEKMQ (reference sequence). V was trimmed by 5 bases and J by 3 bases, leaving 11 bases between them. The CDR3 coding sequence is TGTGCCAGCAGCCACGACAGGAGCTACGAGCAGTACTTC. The encoded protein is CASSHDRSYEQYF.

This clone has a single count. The chain combines TRBV7-2 with TRBJ2-3, with 12 bases identical to TRBD2. The CDR3 sequence is 16 residues long. V lost 5 bases, J lost 2 bases, and 5 bases stayed unmatched. CDR1 is SGHTA and CDR2 is FQGNSA in the germline V gene. DNA of the CDR3: TGTGCCAGCAGCCTAAGACTAGCGGGGGTCACAGATACGCAGTATTTT. Translated, it gives CASSLRLAGVTDTQYF.

The chain employs TRBV4-3 and TRBJ2-1; weak D call: TRBD2 (5 bases). V was shortened by 2 bases and J by 4 bases, with 15 bases between the two germline ends. This CDR3 has 16 amino acids. Germline CDR1 LGHNA, CDR2 YSLEER. The CDR3 sequence is CASSQRETGKYNEQFF. Written as DNA, the CDR3 is TGCGCCAGCAGCCAAAGGGAGACTGGCAAATACAATGAGCAGTTCTTC.

The CDR3 protein is CASSRGLNSNQPQHF. CDR3 DNA: TGTGCCAGTAGTAGGGGACTTAATAGCAATCAGCCCCAGCATTTT. V gene TRBV19 combines with J gene TRBJ1-5; D is possibly TRBD1 (5 bases). The CDR3 runs to 15 residues. Trimming took 4 bases from V and 0 from J, leaving 10 bases between them. Germline V gene data show CDR1 as LNHDA and CDR2 as SQIVND (reference sequence).

The chain has TRBV27 and TRBJ2-7; the D is unclear. Trimming removed 0 bases at V and 5 bases at J, with 8 bases between. CDR3 length equals 13 residues. The germline gives CDR1 MNHEY, CDR2 SMNVEV (reference sequence). The CDR3 loop is CASSLSRSDEQYF. For the CDR3, the DNA is TGTGCCAGCAGTTTATCCCGGTCTGACGAGCAGTACTTC.

The rearrangement uses TRBV19 and TRBJ1-1; 7 bases align to TRBD1. V lost 5 bases, J lost 3 bases, and 12 bases stayed unmatched. This CDR3 comprises 16 residues. The germline gives CDR1 LNHDA, CDR2 SQIVND (reference sequence). The CDR3 spells CASSLGLTGRDTEAFF. Here the CDR3 DNA reads TGTGCCAGTAGTCTGGGGTTGACAGGGAGGGACACTGAAGCTTTCTTT.

This rearrangement joins TRBV5-1 to TRBJ2-2; 11 bases agree with TRBD1. J was trimmed by 2 bases and V by 5 bases; bases with no gene match: 5. CDR1 and CDR2 from the germline V gene are SGHRS and YFSETQ. CDR3 size: 16 residues. The chain's CDR3 is CASSWTGGGNTGELFF. In DNA, the CDR3 is TGCGCCAGCAGTTGGACAGGGGGCGGAAACACCGGGGAGCTGTTTTTT.

For the CDR3, the DNA is TGTGCCAGCAGTTTATCGCAGGGTAGGGACTGGTACGAGCAGTACTTC. Translating it yields CASSLSQGRDWYEQYF. The genes are TRBV27 and TRBJ2-7, with TRBD2 as a possible D gene (6 bases). This CDR3 is 16 amino acids long. In germline, CDR1 is MNHEY, CDR2 SMNVEV (reference sequence). Deletions cut 0 bases from V and 4 bases from J, with 16 bases between.

The genes are TRBV6-5 and TRBJ2-7; D is undetermined. From germline, CDR1 is MNHEY and CDR2 SVGAGI. Trimming stripped 7 bases from V and 3 bases from J, with 10 bases between. The CDR3 has 12 amino acids. CDR3 DNA: TGTGCCAGCATAAACAGAAACTACGAGCAGTACTTC. Protein product: CASINRNYEQYF.

The CDR3 sequence is CASSPLAGRLNNEQFF. The CDR3 DNA reads as TGTGCCAGCAGCCCACTAGCGGGACGATTAAACAATGAGCAGTTCTTC. The chain joins TRBV9 to TRBJ2-1; 10 bases match TRBD2. The CDR3 totals 16 residues. Germline assignment: CDR1 SGDLS and CDR2 YYNGEE. V lost 4 bases, J lost 5 bases, and 9 bases stayed unmatched.

The chain carries TRBV12-3 or TRBV12-4 and TRBJ1-1, with D possibly TRBD1 on 5 matching bases. V lost 5 bases to trimming and J lost 7 bases, with 11 bases between them. The CDR3 sequence is 12 residues long. CDR3 loop: CASSPGRNEAFF. CDR3 nucleotide sequence: TGTGCCAGCAGTCCGGGACGGAATGAAGCTTTCTTT.

V gene TRBV5-4 combines with J gene TRBJ2-1, with 10 bases that match TRBD2. This CDR3 comprises 15 residues. Looked up from germline, CDR1 is SGHNT and CDR2 is YYREEE (reference sequence). The junction had 7 bases not matched to a gene; V was cut back by 3 bases and J by 7 bases. The CDR3 nucleotides are TGTGCCAGCAGCTCCAGCGGGGGGGCTGAGAATGAGCAGTTCTTC. This gives the protein CASSSSGGAENEQFF.

This chain joins TRBV27 and TRBJ2-1; the match to TRBD2 covers 14 bases. CDR1 and CDR2 (germline): MNHEY, SMNVEV (reference sequence). CDR3 length equals 15 residues. After removal of 7 bases from V and 6 bases from J, the junction contained 5 bases not matched to a gene. Written as DNA, the CDR3 is TGTGCCAGCACCAAAGGGACTAGCGGGAGCAATGAGCAGTTCTTC. This sequence encodes CASTKGTSGSNEQFF.

The V gene is TRBV9, the J gene TRBJ2-6; D gene ambiguous. Germline-derived CDR1 and CDR2 are SGDLS and YYNGEE. V lost 3 bases and J 0 bases, leaving 10 bases between the germline ends. The CDR3 totals 16 residues. The DNA for the CDR3 is TGTGCCAGCAGCGCGTCCGCGAGCTCTGGGGCCAACGTCCTGACTTTC. Amino acids: CASSASASSGANVLTF. The full variable domain, with the rest looked up from reference TRBV9 and TRBJ2-6, is DSGVTQTPKHLITATGQRVTLRCSPRSGDLSVYWYQQSLDQGLQFLIQYYNGEERAKGNILERFSAQQFPDLHSELNLSSLELGDSALYFCASSASASSGANVLTFGAGSRLTVL.

The V and J genes are TRBV19 and TRBJ1-2; 7 positions agree with TRBD1. The CDR3 runs to 19 residues. Germline trimming cut 2 bases from V and 0 bases from J; bases unmatched to any gene: 15. Germline V lookup: CDR1 LNHDA, CDR2 SQIVND (reference sequence). The CDR3 bases are TGTGCCAGTAGTATATGGGACAGCTACATTAAGGACGCTAACTATGGCTACACCTTC. It translates to CASSIWDSYIKDANYGYTF.

The chain carries TRBV28 and TRBJ1-1; 7 nucleotides line up with TRBD1. The germline V gene encodes CDR1 MDHEN and CDR2 SYDVKM. The CDR3 is 13 residues long. The trim removed 4 bases at V and 5 bases at J, leaving 4 bases unmatched. Here the CDR3 DNA reads TGTGCCAGCAGTTCGACAGGGTGGACTGAAGCTTTCTTT. Encoded protein: CASSSTGWTEAFF.

The chain joins TRBV19 to TRBJ2-7; 7 bases are a match to TRBD2. The ends lost 7 bases at V and 0 bases at J; junction bases unmatched: 6. The germline V gene encodes CDR1 LNHDA and CDR2 SQIVND (reference sequence). This CDR3 comprises 14 residues. In DNA, the CDR3 is TGTGCCAGTAAGCGGGGAAGCAGCTCCTACGAGCAGTACTTC. Amino acid sequence: CASKRGSSSYEQYF.

A single count supports this clone. This chain uses TRBV7-2 with TRBJ1-1; 9 nucleotides line up with TRBD1. Trimming at V came to 1 base and at J to 10 bases, leaving 13 bases not matched to a gene. The CDR3 is 16 amino acids. The germline gives CDR1 SGHTA, CDR2 FQGNSA. The CDR3 bases are TGTGCCAGCAGCTTAGTGACAGGGGGAGGGTCGTCGGGAGCTTTCTTT. Amino acid sequence: CASSLVTGGGSSGAFF.

The chain joins TRBV6-1 to TRBJ2-3; 7 bases match TRBD2. V lost 2 bases and J lost 1; bases outside the gene matches: 9. CDR1 is MNHNS, CDR2 SASEGT, per germline. The CDR3 is 17 amino acids. The CDR3 nucleotides are TGTGCCAGCAGTGAATCCGCCGCGGGGAGGGGCACAGATACGCAGTATTTT. Translated, it gives CASSESAAGRGTDTQYF.

The rearrangement joins TRBV5-6 to TRBJ2-1, with a possible D match to TRBD1 (5 bases). Germline CDR1 and CDR2: SGHDT and YYEEEE. This CDR3 spans 15 amino acids. Trimming took off 3 bases at V and 7 bases at J, with 17 bases between the two ends. This CDR3 is CASSWGQGSLNEQFF. CDR3 coding DNA: TGTGCCAGCAGCTGGGGTCAGGGTAGTCTGAATGAGCAGTTCTTC.

This sequence joins TRBV5-5 and TRBJ1-3; D call uncertain. V gave up 4 bases and J gave up 1 base, with 12 bases separating them. The CDR3 consists of 15 residues. Germline loops: CDR1 SGHKS, CDR2 YYEKEE (reference sequence). The CDR3 DNA reads as TGTGCCAGCAGCCCCTTCCGGGGATCTGGAAACACCATATATTTT. Translated: CASSPFRGSGNTIYF.

V and J are TRBV7-2 and TRBJ2-1; perhaps D is TRBD1 or TRBD2 (5 bases each). From germline, CDR1 is SGHTA and CDR2 FQGNSA. V was clipped by 5 bases and J by 3 bases, with 14 bases between them. The CDR3 has 15 residues. DNA for the CDR3: TGTGCCAGCAGCGCTGCCGGGACCGTCTACAATGAGCAGTTCTTC. Encoded protein: CASSAAGTVYNEQFF.